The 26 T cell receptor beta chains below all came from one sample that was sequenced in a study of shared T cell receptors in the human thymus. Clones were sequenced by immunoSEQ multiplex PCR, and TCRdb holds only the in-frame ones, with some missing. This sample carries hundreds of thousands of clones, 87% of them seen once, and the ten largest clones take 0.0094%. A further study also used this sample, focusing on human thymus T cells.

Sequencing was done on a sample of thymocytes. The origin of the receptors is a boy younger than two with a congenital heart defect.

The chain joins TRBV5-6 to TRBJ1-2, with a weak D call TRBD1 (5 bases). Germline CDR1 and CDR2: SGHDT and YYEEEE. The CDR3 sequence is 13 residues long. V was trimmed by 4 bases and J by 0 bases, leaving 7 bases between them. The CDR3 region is CASSPRANYGYTF. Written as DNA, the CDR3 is TGTGCCAGCAGCCCCAGGGCTAACTATGGCTACACCTTC.

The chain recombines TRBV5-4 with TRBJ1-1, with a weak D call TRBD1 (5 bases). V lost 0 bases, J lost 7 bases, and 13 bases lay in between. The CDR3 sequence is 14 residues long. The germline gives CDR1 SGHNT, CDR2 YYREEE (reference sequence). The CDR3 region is CASSLGSQTVEAFF. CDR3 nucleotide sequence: TGTGCCAGCAGCTTGGGAAGTCAGACAGTTGAAGCTTTCTTT.

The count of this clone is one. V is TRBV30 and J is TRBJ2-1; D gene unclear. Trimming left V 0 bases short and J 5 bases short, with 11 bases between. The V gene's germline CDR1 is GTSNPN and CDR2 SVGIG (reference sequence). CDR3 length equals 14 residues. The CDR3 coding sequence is TGTGCCTGGAGTGTACTTCTGAGGCACAATGAGCAGTTCTTC. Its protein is CAWSVLLRHNEQFF.

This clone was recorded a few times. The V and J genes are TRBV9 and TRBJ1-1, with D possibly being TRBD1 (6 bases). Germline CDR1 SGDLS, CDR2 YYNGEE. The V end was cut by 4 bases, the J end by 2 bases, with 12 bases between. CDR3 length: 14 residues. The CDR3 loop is CASSSTGRNTEAFF. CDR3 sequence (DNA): TGTGCCAGCAGCAGTACAGGGCGAAACACTGAAGCTTTCTTT.

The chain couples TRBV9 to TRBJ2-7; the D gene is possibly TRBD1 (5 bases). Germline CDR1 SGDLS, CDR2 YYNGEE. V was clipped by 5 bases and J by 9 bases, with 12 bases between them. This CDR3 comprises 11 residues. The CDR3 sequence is CASRMTDWQYF. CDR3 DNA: TGTGCCAGCAGGATGACAGACTGGCAGTACTTC.

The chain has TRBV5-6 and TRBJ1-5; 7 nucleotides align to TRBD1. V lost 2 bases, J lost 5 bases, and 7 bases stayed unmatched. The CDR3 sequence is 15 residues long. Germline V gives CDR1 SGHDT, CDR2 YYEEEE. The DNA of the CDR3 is TGTGCCAGCAGCTTTGGGGGACAGACCGATCAGCCCCAGCATTTT. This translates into CASSFGGQTDQPQHF.

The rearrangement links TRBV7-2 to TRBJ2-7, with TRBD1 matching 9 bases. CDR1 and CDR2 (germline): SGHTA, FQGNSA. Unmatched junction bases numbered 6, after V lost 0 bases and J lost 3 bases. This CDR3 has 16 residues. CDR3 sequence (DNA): TGTGCCAGCAGCTTAGCCTCGGGACAGGGAAACTACGAGCAGTACTTC. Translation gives CASSLASGQGNYEQYF.

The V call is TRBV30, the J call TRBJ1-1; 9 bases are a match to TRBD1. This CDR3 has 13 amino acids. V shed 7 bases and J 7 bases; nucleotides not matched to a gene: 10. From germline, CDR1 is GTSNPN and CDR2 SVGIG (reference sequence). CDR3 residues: CALTGTGKGEAFF. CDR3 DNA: TGTGCCTTAACCGGGACAGGGAAAGGTGAAGCTTTCTTT.

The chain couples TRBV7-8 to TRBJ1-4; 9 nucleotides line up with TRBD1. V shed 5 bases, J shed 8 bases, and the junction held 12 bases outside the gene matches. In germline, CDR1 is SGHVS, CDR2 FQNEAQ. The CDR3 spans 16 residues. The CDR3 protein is CASSPGDRTGEEKLFF. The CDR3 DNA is TGTGCCAGCAGCCCAGGGGACCGGACAGGGGAGGAAAAACTGTTTTTT.

The CDR3 DNA is TGTGCCAGCAGCTTAAAATCCCCCGTCTCTGGGGCCAACGTCCTGACTTTC. Its protein product is CASSLKSPVSGANVLTF. This rearrangement joins TRBV7-8 to TRBJ2-6; the D is unclear. V was pared by 2 bases and J by 0 bases, with 11 bases between. Germline V gene lookup returns CDR1 SGHVS and CDR2 FQNEAQ. This CDR3 spans 17 amino acids.

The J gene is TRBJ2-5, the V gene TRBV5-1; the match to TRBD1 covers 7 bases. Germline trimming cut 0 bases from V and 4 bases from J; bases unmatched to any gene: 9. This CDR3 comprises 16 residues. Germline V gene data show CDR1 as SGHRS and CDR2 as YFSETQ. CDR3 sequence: CASSLGGRDSGETQYF. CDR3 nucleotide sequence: TGCGCCAGCAGCTTGGGAGGTAGGGACAGCGGAGAGACCCAGTACTTC. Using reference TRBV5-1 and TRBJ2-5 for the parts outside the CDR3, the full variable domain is KAGVTQTPRYLIKTRGQQVTLSCSPISGHRSVSWYQQTPGQGLQFLFEYFSETQRNKGNFPGRFSGRQFSNSRSEMNVSTLELGDSALYLCASSLGGRDSGETQYFGPGTRLLVL.

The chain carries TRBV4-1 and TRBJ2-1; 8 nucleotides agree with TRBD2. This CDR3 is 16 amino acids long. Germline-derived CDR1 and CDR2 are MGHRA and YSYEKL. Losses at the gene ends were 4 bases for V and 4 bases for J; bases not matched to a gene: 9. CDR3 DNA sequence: TGCGCCAGCAGCCCTCTCTCCGGGACTAGGTACAATGAGCAGTTCTTC. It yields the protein CASSPLSGTRYNEQFF.

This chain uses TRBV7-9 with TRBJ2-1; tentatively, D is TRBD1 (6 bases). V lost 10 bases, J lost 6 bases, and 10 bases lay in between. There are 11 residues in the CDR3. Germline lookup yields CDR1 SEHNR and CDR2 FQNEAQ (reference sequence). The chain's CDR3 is CAITGPNEQFF. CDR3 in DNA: TGTGCCATAACAGGGCCCAATGAGCAGTTCTTC. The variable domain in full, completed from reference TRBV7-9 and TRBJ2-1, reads DTGVSQNPRHKITKRGQNVTFRCDPISEHNRLYWYRQTLGQGPEFLTYFQNEAQLEKSRLLSDRFSAERPKGSFSTLEIQRTEQGDSAMYLCAITGPNEQFFGPGTRLTVL.

CDR3 sequence: CASSWGDVYNEQFF. CDR3 bases: TGTGCCAGCAGTTGGGGGGACGTATACAATGAGCAGTTCTTC. The chain carries TRBV27 and TRBJ2-1, with TRBD2 as a possible D gene (6 bases). The CDR3 has 14 amino acids. Germline CDR1 and CDR2: MNHEY and SMNVEV (reference sequence). Trimming took 4 bases from V and 4 from J, leaving 11 bases between them.

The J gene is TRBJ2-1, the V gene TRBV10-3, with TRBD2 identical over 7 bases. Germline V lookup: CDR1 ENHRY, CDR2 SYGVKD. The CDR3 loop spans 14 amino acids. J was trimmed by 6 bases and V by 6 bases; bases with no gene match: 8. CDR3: CAIRPGGESNEQFF. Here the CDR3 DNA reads TGTGCCATCAGGCCGGGGGGAGAGTCCAATGAGCAGTTCTTC.

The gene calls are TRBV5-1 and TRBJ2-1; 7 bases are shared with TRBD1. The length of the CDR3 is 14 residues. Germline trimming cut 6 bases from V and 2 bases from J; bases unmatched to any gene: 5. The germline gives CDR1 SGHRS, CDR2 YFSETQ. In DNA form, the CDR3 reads TGCGCCAGCAATACAGGGGTTACCTACAATGAGCAGTTCTTC. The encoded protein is CASNTGVTYNEQFF.

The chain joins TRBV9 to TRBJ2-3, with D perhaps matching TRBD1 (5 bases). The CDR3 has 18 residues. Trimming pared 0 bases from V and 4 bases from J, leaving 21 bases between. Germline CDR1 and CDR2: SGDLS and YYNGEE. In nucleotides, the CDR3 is TGTGCCAGCAGCGTAGACCGAACGTGGGGCAGGTTTCCAGATACGCAGTATTTT. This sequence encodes CASSVDRTWGRFPDTQYF.

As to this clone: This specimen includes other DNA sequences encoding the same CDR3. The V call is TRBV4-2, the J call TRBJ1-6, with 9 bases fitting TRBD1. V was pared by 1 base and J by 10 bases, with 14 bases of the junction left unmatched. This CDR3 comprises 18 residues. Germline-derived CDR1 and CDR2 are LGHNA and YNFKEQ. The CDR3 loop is CASSQGIPGQGNFSPLHF. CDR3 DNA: TGTGCCAGCAGCCAAGGAATCCCGGGACAGGGTAATTTCTCACCCCTCCACTTT.

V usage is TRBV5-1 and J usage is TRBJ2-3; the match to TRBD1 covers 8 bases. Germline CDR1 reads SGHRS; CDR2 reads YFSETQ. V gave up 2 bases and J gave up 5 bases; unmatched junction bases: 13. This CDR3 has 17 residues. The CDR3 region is CASSFVGGRGHGDTQYF. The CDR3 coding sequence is TGCGCCAGCAGCTTCGTTGGGGGCAGGGGGCATGGAGATACGCAGTATTTT.

The CDR3 nucleotides read TGTGCCAGCAGCGGAGGACAGGTTCAGAACACCGGGGAGCTGTTTTTT. Its translation is CASSGGQVQNTGELFF. This sequence joins TRBV5-6 and TRBJ2-2; TRBD1 agrees at 7 bases. The CDR3 is 16 amino acids. Trimming at V came to 4 bases and at J to 1 base, leaving 7 bases not matched to a gene. Germline V lookup: CDR1 SGHDT, CDR2 YYEEEE.

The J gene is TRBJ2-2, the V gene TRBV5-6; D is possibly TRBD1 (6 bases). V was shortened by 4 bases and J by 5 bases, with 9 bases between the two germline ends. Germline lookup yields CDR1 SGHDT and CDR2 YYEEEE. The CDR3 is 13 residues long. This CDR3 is CASSLTGTGELFF. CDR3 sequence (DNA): TGTGCCAGCAGCCTAACAGGGACCGGGGAGCTGTTTTTT.

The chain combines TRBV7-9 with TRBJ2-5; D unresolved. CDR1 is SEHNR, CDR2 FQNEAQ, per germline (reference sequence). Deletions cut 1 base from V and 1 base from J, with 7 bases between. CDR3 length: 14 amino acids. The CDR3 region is CASSLVESQETQYF. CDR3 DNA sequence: TGTGCCAGCAGCTTAGTAGAATCCCAAGAGACCCAGTACTTC.

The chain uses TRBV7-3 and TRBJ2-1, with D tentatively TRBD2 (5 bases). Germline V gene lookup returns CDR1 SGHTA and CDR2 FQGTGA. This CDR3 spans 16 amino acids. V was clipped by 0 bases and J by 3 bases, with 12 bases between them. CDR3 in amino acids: CASSLTGDGHYNEQFF. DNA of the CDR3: TGTGCCAGCAGCTTAACGGGAGACGGTCACTACAATGAGCAGTTCTTC.

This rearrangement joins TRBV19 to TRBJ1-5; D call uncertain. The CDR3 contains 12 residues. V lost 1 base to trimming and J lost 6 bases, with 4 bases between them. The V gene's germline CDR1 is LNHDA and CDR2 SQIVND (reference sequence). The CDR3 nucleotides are TGTGCCAGTAGTATAGCTCGTCAGCCCCAGCATTTT. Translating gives CASSIARQPQHF.

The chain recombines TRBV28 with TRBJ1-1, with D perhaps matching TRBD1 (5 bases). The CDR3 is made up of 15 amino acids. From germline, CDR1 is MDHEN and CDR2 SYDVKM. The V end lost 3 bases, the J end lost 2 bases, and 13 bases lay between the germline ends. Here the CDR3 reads CASSFEGDPNTEAFF. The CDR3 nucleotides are TGTGCCAGCAGTTTTGAAGGGGATCCTAACACTGAAGCTTTCTTT.

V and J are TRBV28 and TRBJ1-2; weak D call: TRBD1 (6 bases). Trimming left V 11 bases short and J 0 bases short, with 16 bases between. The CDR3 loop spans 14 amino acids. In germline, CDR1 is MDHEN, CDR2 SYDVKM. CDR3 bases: TGTGCCGCGGGGGCGGGGGAAGCTAACTATGGCTACACCTTC. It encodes CAAGAGEANYGYTF.